The sequence of this TCR beta chain was determined in a study of cytomegalovirus exposure and HLA in healthy donors. Study information: The early release's HLA-typed donors yielded approximately 81 million unique TCRs. Study-level findings and limits: In a later analysis, common viral pathogens appeared linked to several of the most significant clusters.

A remark on this clone: Antigen specificity is unknown.

Looked up from germline, CDR1 is SGHTA and CDR2 is FQGTGA. Trimming cost V 6 bases and J 11 bases, with 16 bases left between them. This CDR3 is built from 12 residues. Vbeta (60) and Jbeta (13) primers were used in the PCR. Produced via immunoSEQ multiplex PCR; TCRdb's table is partial and in-frame only. The sample comprises approximately 91,000 clones, roughly four fifths of which are singletons, and 9% to 12% rests with the top ten. Sequenced sample: PBMCs. The J gene is TRBJ1-1, the V gene TRBV7-3, with D possibly being TRBD1 (6 bases). This TCR was recovered from a human donor in good health. Written as DNA, the CDR3 is TGTGCCAGCAGTCAAGGGTCAGGGGCTGCTTTCTTT. Translation: CASSQGSGAAFF.